This TCR beta chain was recorded in a study of shared clonotypes between healthy human individuals. Study at large: Each donor contributed plates that comprised three CD4 naive, three CD4 memory, two CD8 naive and one CD8 memory.

Study-wide points: In the sorted subsets, rarefaction showed sequencing was incomplete despite large depth.

Germline lookup yields CDR1 LNHDA and CDR2 SQIVND (reference sequence). Trimming stripped 3 bases from V and 0 bases from J, with 9 bases between. The CDR3 contains 15 residues. Only in-frame clones appear in the TCRdb table, and some are missing; sequencing was by immunoSEQ multiplex PCR. The sample contains more than 2 million clones, about 94% of which appear only once. In regard to this clone: The antigen is not known.

The V gene is TRBV19, the J gene TRBJ1-3; D is unresolved. Sequenced input: naive CD4+ T cells sorted from blood. Indicated subset: CD45RA+ positively selected. This receptor was identified in a man in his late teens or twenties in good health. This CDR3 is CASSILLSSGNTIYF. DNA for the CDR3: TGTGCCAGTAGTATCCTCCTGAGCTCTGGAAACACCATATATTTT.